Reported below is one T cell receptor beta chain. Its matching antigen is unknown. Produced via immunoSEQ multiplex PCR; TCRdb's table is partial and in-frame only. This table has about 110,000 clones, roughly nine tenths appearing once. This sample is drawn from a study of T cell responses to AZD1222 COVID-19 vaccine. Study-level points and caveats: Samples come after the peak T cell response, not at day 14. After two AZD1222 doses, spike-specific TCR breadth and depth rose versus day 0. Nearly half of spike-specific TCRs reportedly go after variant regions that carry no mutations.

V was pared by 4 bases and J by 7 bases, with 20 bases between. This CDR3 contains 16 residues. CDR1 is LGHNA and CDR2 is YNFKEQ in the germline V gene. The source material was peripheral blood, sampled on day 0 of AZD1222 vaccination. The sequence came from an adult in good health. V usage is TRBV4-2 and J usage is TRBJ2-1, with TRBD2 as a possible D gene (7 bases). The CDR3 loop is CASSPRGSRGANEQFF. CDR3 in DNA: TGTGCCAGCAGCCCCAGGGGTTCCCGGGGGGCTAATGAGCAGTTCTTC.